This T cell receptor beta chain was observed in a study of read filtering for tumor transcriptome and immune sequencing. On the study more broadly: Whole-transcriptome libraries were prepared after DNase treatment.

Overall study results and limits: Roughly 82% of IR-seq clonotypes had a single read, yet these held about 3.5% of reads.

From 300 to 450 ng of RNA, a library with molecular barcoded alpha/delta and beta/gamma adaptors was made. TCRdb independently ran MiXCR on the reads; one entry per CDR3 protein. The repertoire consists of 100,000 to 150,000 distinct CDR3 sequences, with about 13% occurring once and the leading ten covering 7.5% to 10%. This clonotype was counted only a few times. Antigen: not known. This receptor was obtained from a donor aged 40 or older with multiple myeloma. The material sequenced was a population of CD138-negative cells sorted from bone marrow.

The CDR3 DNA is TGTGCCAGCAGCTTAGGGGCAGGGAACACTGAAGCTTTCTTT. Translating it yields CASSLGAGNTEAFF. The chain has TRBV7-2 and TRBJ1-1; no clear D gene. Deletions cut 1 base from V and 1 base from J, with 7 bases between. Looked up from germline, CDR1 is SGHTA and CDR2 is FQGNSA. This CDR3 has 14 residues.